This TCR beta chain was obtained from a study of beta chain features in type 1 diabetes. As for the study in general: Comparable age, gender and cell yields were observed in patients relative to healthy donors. All samples together contributed 95 million to 110 million sorted cells for examination. Notes on the study in general: Significant though moderate, a shortening of TCRB CDR3s appeared in all four CD4+ subsets of Type 1 diabetes patients. Diminished insertions and augmented deletions at VDJ junctions characterized type 1 diabetes patients.

Germline values: CDR1 SEHNR, CDR2 FQNEAQ (reference sequence). The CDR3 is made up of 14 amino acids. V was shortened by 1 base and J by 4 bases, with 8 bases between the two germline ends. This clone appeared a few times. Its antigen remains unidentified. Other DNA sequences in this sample translate to the same CDR3. The whole isolated RNA underwent reverse transcription, so sequencing captured expressed TCRB transcripts. The assay was immunoSEQ multiplex PCR, and TCRdb's table has in-frame clones only and misses some. Of hundreds of thousands of clones listed, over 10% are singletons. The source material was naive CD4+ T cells from blood. The clonotype comes from a man aged 18 to 30 with type 1 diabetes. J is TRBJ1-5 and V is TRBV7-9; possible D gene TRBD1, 5 bases. CDR3 sequence: CASSLGSGNQPQHF. The CDR3, as DNA: TGTGCCAGCAGCTTAGGGTCAGGGAATCAGCCCCAGCATTTT. Supplemented by reference TRBV7-9 and TRBJ1-5, the full variable domain reads DTGVSQNPRHKITKRGQNVTFRCDPISEHNRLYWYRQTLGQGPEFLTYFQNEAQLEKSRLLSDRFSAERPKGSFSTLEIQRTEQGDSAMYLCASSLGSGNQPQHFGDGTRLSIL.